This T cell receptor beta chain was identified in a study of blood T cell repertoires in COVID-19. At the level of the study: COVID-19 samples from acute and convalescent phases originated in the United States, Italy and Spain. The analysed material was cDNA or gDNA that came from T cells, B-cell-depleted T cells, or PBMCs.

Per the original data handling: By means of reference gene primer amplification, nucleated cell counts were estimated. Clones were read by immunoSEQ multiplex PCR, and TCRdb kept only the in-frame ones, dropping some. Clone size and the V and J calls come from that table; the DNA yielded D and trimming. The data show 250,000 to 300,000 clones, with approximately 91% seen just once and roughly 10% held by the top ten. A single count supports this clone. The CDR3 runs 16 residues. Trimming cost V 1 base and J 4 bases; bases outside gene matches: 6. Germline CDR1 is SGHNT and CDR2 is YENEEA. While infection was still active, Seattle patients were enrolled and then followed longitudinally.

The sample taken for sequencing was peripheral blood. The source is a woman in her thirties with COVID-19, enrolled during active disease. The chain recombines TRBV11-3 with TRBJ2-2; TRBD1 agrees at 7 bases. The CDR3 loop is CASSLVRPGGTGELFF. The CDR3 DNA is TGTGCCAGCAGCTTAGTTCGGCCAGGGGGCACCGGGGAGCTGTTTTTT.